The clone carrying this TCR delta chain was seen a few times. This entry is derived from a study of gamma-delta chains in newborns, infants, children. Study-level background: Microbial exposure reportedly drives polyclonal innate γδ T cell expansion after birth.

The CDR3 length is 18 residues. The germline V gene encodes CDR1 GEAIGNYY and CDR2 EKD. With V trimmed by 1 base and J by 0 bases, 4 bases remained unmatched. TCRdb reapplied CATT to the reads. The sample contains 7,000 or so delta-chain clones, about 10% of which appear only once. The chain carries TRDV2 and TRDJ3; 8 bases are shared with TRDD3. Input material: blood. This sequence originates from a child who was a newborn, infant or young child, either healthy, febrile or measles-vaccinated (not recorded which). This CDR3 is CACDTGGWSSWDTRQMFF. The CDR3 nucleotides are TGTGCCTGTGACACTGGGGGATGGAGCTCCTGGGACACCCGACAGATGTTTTTC.